This T cell receptor beta chain is from a study of blood T cell repertoires in COVID-19. Looking at the study overall: Some COVID-19 samples were acute and others convalescent; all came from the United States, Italy and Spain. T cells, B-cell-depleted T cells, or PBMCs supplied cDNA or gDNA.

CDR3 length equals 11 residues. V trimming: 7 bases; J trimming: 10 bases; junction bases outside the gene matches: 4. CDR1 LNHDA and CDR2 SQIVND come from the germline V gene (reference sequence). In the original processing: For nucleated cells, counts were estimated from reference gene primer amplification. Some clones are missing from TCRdb's copy, which holds only in-frame ones; the method was immunoSEQ multiplex PCR. That table furnishes V, J and clone size, whereas the DNA furnished D and trimming. The sample lists 300,000 to 450,000 clones, roughly 85% seen once, with 3.6% in the top ten. This chain uses TRBV19 with TRBJ2-1; 7 bases fit TRBD1. The source of this sequence is a woman aged 18-30 years with acute or convalescent COVID-19. Sequenced material: peripheral blood. The CDR3 loop reads CASNNRGEQFF. The CDR3, as DNA: TGTGCCAGTAATAACAGGGGAGAGCAGTTCTTC.